The entry below gives a single T cell receptor (beta chain) sequence along with its context. Antigen specificity is unknown. The read comes to an end 3 residues before the CDR3 does, leaving the germline J gene to fill in the end. Data came from immunoSEQ multiplex PCR; TCRdb stores just in-frame clones and leaves some out. Its table lists about 29,000 clones. This entry belongs to a study of T cells in women clearing cervical HPV infection. Whole-study findings and limits: CIN3+ cases had significantly higher TCR repertoire richness than controls, but evenness did not differ.

The V segment lost 2 bases and the J segment 7 bases; nucleotides outside the gene matches: 6. The CDR3 has 14 residues. This TCR came from a woman between 18 and 70 years old with a cervical HPV16 infection that either progressed to CIN3+ or cleared (not recorded which). The chain combines TRBV12-3 or TRBV12-4 with TRBJ1-1, with TRBD1 matching 8 bases. Specimen: blood buffy coat. The CDR3 loop is CASSLTRGPGEAFF. The covered CDR3 bases are TGTGCCAGCAGTTTAACCAGGGGGCCGGGTGAA.